This TCR beta chain emerged from a study of cytomegalovirus exposure and HLA in healthy donors. V gave up 2 bases and J gave up 2 bases, with 12 bases separating them. Germline loops: CDR1 MGHRA, CDR2 YSYEKL. CDR3 length equals 15 residues. The PCR employed 60 Vbeta primers together with 13 Jbeta primers. Original processing methods: Unique TCR beta chains totaled about 73 million in a later count, with around 12 million of them shared. Produced via immunoSEQ multiplex PCR; TCRdb's table is partial and in-frame only. V, J and clone size were drawn from that table, and D and trimming were deduced from the DNA. The table has about 82,000 clones, approximately 74% seen once; the top ten hold 6.2%. The donors were healthy bone marrow donors.

The J gene is TRBJ1-2, the V gene TRBV4-1; D not certain. Sequencing was carried out using PBMCs. This receptor was taken from a woman in her fifties or sixties in good health and CMV-seropositive. CDR3 protein: CASSQPLTKNYGYTF. In DNA form, the CDR3 reads TGCGCCAGCAGCCAACCACTTACTAAAAACTATGGCTACACCTTC.